This T cell receptor beta chain originates from a study of blood T cells in healthy people across ages. Study outcomes and limitations: Unsorted PBMC input precluded a conclusive naive versus antigen-experienced comparison. Roughly linear age-related decline in beta diversity appeared, significant by age 40.

This CDR3 has 20 residues. Germline-derived CDR1 and CDR2 are LGHDT and YNNKEL (reference sequence). The J segment lost 2 bases and the V segment lost 0 bases, leaving 10 bases of the junction unmatched. This clonotype came up a few times. Its target is unknown. With a J-beta primer mix and a sample-barcoded 5' primer, a second PCR ran about 6 to 11 cycles. Using its own MiXCR run on the 5' RACE reads, TCRdb lists one record per CDR3 protein. Seen here are 1.5 million to 2 million distinct CDR3 sequences, approximately 28% observed once, and the top ten hold approximately 7.7%. The sequence came from a woman in her twenties or thirties in good health. The sequencing input was blood. The J gene is TRBJ2-1, the V gene TRBV3-1, with 13 bases identical to TRBD2. CDR3 DNA: TGTGCCAGCAGCCAAGAAGGGACTAGCGGGATCCGCTACCCCTACAATGAGCAGTTCTTC. It encodes CASSQEGTSGIRYPYNEQFF.